The 11 T cell receptor beta chains in this list originate from one sample, sequenced in a study of blood T cell repertoires in COVID-19. Assay: immunoSEQ multiplex PCR; the TCRdb copy retains only in-frame clones and omits some. This sample yields about 83,000 clones, of which about four fifths are seen a single time; 15% to 18% belongs to the top ten. Specimen: peripheral blood. Receptor source: a woman of 80 years or more with acute or convalescent COVID-19.

The chain employs TRBV14 and TRBJ2-3, with TRBD2 identical over 12 bases. This CDR3 is 16 amino acids long. Germline V gene lookup returns CDR1 SGHDN and CDR2 FVKESK. Germline trimming cut 4 bases from V and 1 base from J; bases unmatched to any gene: 3. CDR3 in amino acids: CASSPWTSGGTDTQYF. DNA for the CDR3: TGTGCCAGCAGCCCCTGGACTAGCGGGGGCACAGATACGCAGTATTTT.

The chain combines TRBV5-8 with TRBJ2-6; TRBD1 agrees at 8 bases. This CDR3 spans 18 amino acids. Looked up from germline, CDR1 is SGHTS and CDR2 is YDEGEE. Trimming cost V 4 bases and J 2 bases; bases outside gene matches: 11. The CDR3 is CASSKRTGISPGANVLTF. The CDR3 DNA sequence: TGTGCCAGCAGCAAGCGGACAGGGATTTCCCCTGGGGCCAACGTCCTGACTTTC.

The chain uses TRBV4-2 and TRBJ2-5, with a tentative D call TRBD2 (6 bases). The V gene lost 4 bases and the J gene lost 2 bases, with 8 bases spanning the gap. Per the germline V gene, CDR1 is LGHNA and CDR2 is YNFKEQ. The CDR3 loop spans 13 amino acids. Here the CDR3 reads CASSRSGQETQYF. CDR3 bases: TGTGCCAGCAGCCGAAGCGGGCAAGAGACCCAGTACTTC.

This clone has a single count. J is TRBJ2-5 and V is TRBV5-1; 10 nucleotides match TRBD2. The CDR3 extends over 16 amino acids. CDR1 is SGHRS and CDR2 is YFSETQ in the germline V gene. Trimming removed 4 bases from V and 4 bases from J; junction bases left unmatched: 10. CDR3 loop: CASSPGSLAGAETQYF. CDR3 DNA: TGCGCCAGCAGCCCCGGGTCGCTAGCGGGGGCAGAGACCCAGTACTTC.

The V call is TRBV6-6, the J call TRBJ1-5; D may be TRBD1 (6 bases). Trimming removed 7 bases at V and 3 bases at J, with 10 bases between. CDR3 length equals 13 residues. CDR1 and CDR2 from the germline V gene are MNHNY and SVGAGI (reference sequence). The chain's CDR3 is CASIAGANQPQHF. CDR3 nucleotides: TGTGCCAGCATCGCAGGGGCCAATCAGCCCCAGCATTTT.

The rearrangement links TRBV5-3 to TRBJ2-5; 9 bases map to TRBD2. TRBV5-3 falls under the ORF class, with uncertain function. This CDR3 has 16 amino acids. The V and J ends lost 4 bases and 5 bases, in that order; junction bases with no gene match: 12. In nucleotides, the CDR3 is TGTGCCAGAAGCATTGGTCTAGCGGGGAAACGGGAGACCCAGTACTTC. Protein: CARSIGLAGKRETQYF.

The rearrangement uses TRBV7-2 and TRBJ1-5, with D possibly being TRBD1 (5 bases). CDR3 length: 16 amino acids. The V and J ends lost 2 bases and 5 bases respectively, with 16 bases between them. CDR1 is SGHTA and CDR2 is FQGNSA in the germline V gene. The CDR3 DNA follows: TGTGCCAGCAGCTTACTCGGCCGACAGTCCCATCAGCCCCAGCATTTT. It codes for CASSLLGRQSHQPQHF.

The V and J genes are TRBV19 and TRBJ2-2; the match to TRBD2 covers 12 bases. V lost 7 bases to trimming and J lost 3 bases; unmatched junction nucleotides: 3. This CDR3 is built from 15 residues. The germline V gene encodes CDR1 LNHDA and CDR2 SQIVND (reference sequence). CDR3 sequence reads: CASTSGGADTGELFF. CDR3 sequence (DNA): TGTGCCAGTACTAGCGGGGGGGCCGACACCGGGGAGCTGTTTTTT.

The V gene is TRBV19, the J gene TRBJ1-4, with 9 bases lining up with TRBD1. The CDR3 sequence is 18 residues long. With V trimmed by 6 bases and J by 5 bases, 16 bases remained unmatched. The germline gives CDR1 LNHDA, CDR2 SQIVND (reference sequence). CDR3 in amino acids: CASSPGTGTRRVNEKLFF. CDR3 coding DNA: TGTGCCAGTAGCCCGGGGACAGGGACCCGGCGAGTGAATGAAAAACTGTTTTTT.

The rearrangement joins TRBV6-2 or TRBV6-3 to TRBJ2-7, with TRBD1 as a possible D gene (6 bases). This CDR3 is built from 16 residues. CDR1 is MNHEY, CDR2 SVGEGT, per germline. V was pared by 1 base and J by 5 bases, with 18 bases between. CDR3 nucleotide sequence: TGTGCCAGCAGTTACTTTTCGGGTACAGGGAACCACGAGCAGTACTTC. Its protein product is CASSYFSGTGNHEQYF.

The V gene is TRBV15, the J gene TRBJ2-7; perhaps TRBD1 as D (5 bases). Germline CDR1 is LNHNV and CDR2 is YYDKDF (reference sequence). The germline V and J ends were trimmed by 6 bases and 6 bases, with 18 bases remaining between them. This CDR3 has 14 amino acids. CDR3 bases: TGTGCCACCAGAAGCCAGGGTGGTAGGTCCGAGCAGTACTTC. Amino acid sequence: CATRSQGGRSEQYF.